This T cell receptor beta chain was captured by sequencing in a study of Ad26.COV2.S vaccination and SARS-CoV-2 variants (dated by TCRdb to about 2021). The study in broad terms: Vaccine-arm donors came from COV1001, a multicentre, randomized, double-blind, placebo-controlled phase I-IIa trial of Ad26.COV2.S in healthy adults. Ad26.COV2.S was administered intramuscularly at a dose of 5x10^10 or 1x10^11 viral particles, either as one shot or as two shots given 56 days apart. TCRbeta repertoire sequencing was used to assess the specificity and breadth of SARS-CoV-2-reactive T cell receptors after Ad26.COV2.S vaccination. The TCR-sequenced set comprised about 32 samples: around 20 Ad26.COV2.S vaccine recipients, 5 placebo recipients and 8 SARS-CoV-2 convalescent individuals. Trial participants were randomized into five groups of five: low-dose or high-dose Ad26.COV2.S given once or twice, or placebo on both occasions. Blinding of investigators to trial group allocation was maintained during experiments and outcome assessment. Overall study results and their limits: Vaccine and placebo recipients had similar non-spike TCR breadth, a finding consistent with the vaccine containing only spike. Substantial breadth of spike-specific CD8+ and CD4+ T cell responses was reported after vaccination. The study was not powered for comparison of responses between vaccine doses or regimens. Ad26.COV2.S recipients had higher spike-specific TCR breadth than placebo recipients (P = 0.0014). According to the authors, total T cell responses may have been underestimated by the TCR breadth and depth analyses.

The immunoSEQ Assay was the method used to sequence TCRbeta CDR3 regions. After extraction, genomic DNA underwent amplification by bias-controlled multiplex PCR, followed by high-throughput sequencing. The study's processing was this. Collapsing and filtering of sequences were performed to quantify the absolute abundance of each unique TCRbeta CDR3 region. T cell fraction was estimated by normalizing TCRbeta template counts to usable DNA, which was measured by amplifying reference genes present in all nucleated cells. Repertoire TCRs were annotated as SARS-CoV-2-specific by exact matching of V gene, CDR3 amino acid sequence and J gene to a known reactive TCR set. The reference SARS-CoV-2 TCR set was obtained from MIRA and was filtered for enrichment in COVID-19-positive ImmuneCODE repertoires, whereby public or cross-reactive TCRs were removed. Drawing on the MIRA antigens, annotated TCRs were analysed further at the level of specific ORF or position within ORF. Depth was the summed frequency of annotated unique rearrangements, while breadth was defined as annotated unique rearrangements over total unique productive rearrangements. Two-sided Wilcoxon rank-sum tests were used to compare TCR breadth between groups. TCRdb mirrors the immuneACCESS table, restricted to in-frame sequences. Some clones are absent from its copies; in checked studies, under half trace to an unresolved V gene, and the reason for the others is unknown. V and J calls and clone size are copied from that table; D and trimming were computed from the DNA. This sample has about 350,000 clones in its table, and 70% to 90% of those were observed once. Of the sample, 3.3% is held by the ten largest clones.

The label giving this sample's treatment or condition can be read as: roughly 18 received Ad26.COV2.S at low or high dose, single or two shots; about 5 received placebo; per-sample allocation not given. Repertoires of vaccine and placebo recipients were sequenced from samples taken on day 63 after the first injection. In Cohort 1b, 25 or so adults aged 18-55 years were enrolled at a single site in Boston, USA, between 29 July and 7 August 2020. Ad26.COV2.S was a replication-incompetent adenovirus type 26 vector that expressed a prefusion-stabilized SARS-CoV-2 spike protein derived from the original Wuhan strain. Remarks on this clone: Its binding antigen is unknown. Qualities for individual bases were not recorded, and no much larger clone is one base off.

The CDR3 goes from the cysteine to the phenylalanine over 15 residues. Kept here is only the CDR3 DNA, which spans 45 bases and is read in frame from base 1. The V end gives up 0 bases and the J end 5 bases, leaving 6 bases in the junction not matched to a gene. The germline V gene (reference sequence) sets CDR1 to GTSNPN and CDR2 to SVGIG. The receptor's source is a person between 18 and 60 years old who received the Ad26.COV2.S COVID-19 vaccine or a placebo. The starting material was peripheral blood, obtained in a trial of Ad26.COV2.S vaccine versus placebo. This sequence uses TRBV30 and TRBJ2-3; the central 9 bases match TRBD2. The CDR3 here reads CAWSVGGGALDTQYF. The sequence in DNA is TGTGCCTGGAGTGTAGGCGGGGGGGCTTTAGATACGCAGTATTTT.